This T cell receptor beta chain was documented in a study of Graves' ophthalmopathy and Graves' hyperthyroidism. The sequenced template was RNA, covering the TCR beta CDR3 region. The first round was an RT-PCR with HTBI primers, and the second round was a multiplex PCR. TCRdb reprocessed the multiplex PCR reads via MiXCR and lists one record per CDR3 protein. The sample includes 680,000 or so distinct CDR3 sequences, 20% to 25% of them seen just once. The CDR3 runs 14 residues. Per the germline V gene, CDR1 is MNHNS and CDR2 is SASEGT. V gave up 6 bases and J gave up 7 bases; unmatched junction bases: 7. Whole-study results and caveats: Ophthalmopathy and stable hyperthyroidism were discriminated by a 13-signature model, with 85% to 90% sensitivity and approximately 77% specificity.

Concerning this clonotype itself: The antigen is unknown.

Participants with hyperthyroidism, aged 18 to 65, were newly diagnosed with under 2 months' duration. Other autoimmune diseases, uncontrolled infections, pregnancy or lactation ruled patients out of participation. What supplied the PBMCs was roughly 10 ml of fresh peripheral blood. The chain is built from TRBV6-1 and TRBJ2-7, with 12 bases fitting TRBD1. Sequenced sample: peripheral blood. The receptor's source is a woman under 30 with stable Graves' hyperthyroidism. Some clones in this sample may be carry-over from other donors' samples. In nucleotides, the CDR3 is TGTGCCAGCAGGAGGGGACAGGGGGCGGTTGAGCAGTACTTC. It translates to CASRRGQGAVEQYF.